The entry that follows covers one TCR beta chain sequence. What it recognizes is unknown. V dropped 2 bases and J dropped 2; count of bases not matched to a gene: 13. Germline V gives CDR1 SGHRS, CDR2 YFSETQ. The CDR3 consists of 18 residues. The sample belongs to a study of identical twins. The study, taken as a whole, reports: For cord blood, abundant beta clonotypes had fewer insertions, unlike memory repertoires, which showed none. Twin pairs had excess sharing that was weaker in beta out-of-frame sequences.

MiXCR, applied by TCRdb to the 5' RACE reads, yields one record per CDR3 protein. The sample yields 1.5 million to 2 million distinct CDR3 sequences, 32% seen once. The sequencing input was cord blood. The sequence was collected from a newborn girl in good health. The J gene is TRBJ2-1, the V gene TRBV5-1, with 7 positions matching TRBD1. CDR3 region: CASSLPSGKGAPYNEQFF. CDR3 in DNA: TGCGCCAGCAGCTTACCCTCCGGGAAGGGGGCCCCCTACAATGAGCAGTTCTTC.